This T cell receptor (beta chain) was found in a study of shared clonotypes between healthy human individuals (dated by TCRdb to the early 2020s). For the study in its entirety: The cohort comprised a couple of women and a few men aged 18 to 49 years. For each donor, CD4 naive and CD4 memory were each given three plates, CD8 naive was given two plates, and CD8 memory was given one plate. To estimate repertoire size and how much clonotypes are shared between individuals, the study performed deep sequencing of blood TCR repertoires from about 5 healthy adults. To increase sequencing depth and limit assay-specific biases, different laboratories used diverse techniques to prepare libraries and sequence TCR repertoires. Per donor, leukapheresis produced somewhere between about 0.94 and 10 billion PBMCs. Study-wide conclusions, independent of this receptor: The genetic and exposure-history diversity represented was limited by the small number of donors. Compared with non-shared clonotypes, clonotypes shared by all four sorted-subset donors had higher generation probabilities. Only blood was sampled, and tissue TCR repertoires likely differ from those in blood. Approximately 4.8% of naive CD4, 3.5% of naive CD8, approximately 2% of memory CD4, and around 0.4% of memory CD8 clonotypes were shared across a few donors. Estimated clonotype richness was generally larger for naive than for memory subsets. Rarefaction of sorted-subset datasets indicated incomplete sequencing despite the large sequencing depth. Pairwise subsampling led to the expectation that sequencing depth would affect the degree of clonotype sharing among donors.

TCR CDR3 regions were amplified from genomic DNA by multiplex PCR using the deep immunoSEQ assay. Extracted genomic DNA from each cell subset was spread evenly across all wells of several immunoSEQ 96-well plates, with each plate serving as a replicate. Each replicate PCR for sorted subsets received around 210 ng genomic DNA, equal to 30,000 or so T cell genomes. Purified libraries were measured with a Qubit 3.0 fluorometer, size-checked on a Bioanalyzer 2100, and measured again with the KAPA Library Quantification kit. Every immunoSEQ 96-well plate was sequenced on a dedicated single-read 150-cycle Illumina NextSeq 550 flow cell. As for how the authors treated the data: Because the immunoSEQ output included only junctional sequences and no quality scores, the filtering could not be the same as the filtering used for full-length reads. Sequences were annotated with PyIR, a Python wrapper for IgBLAST v1.9, and V/J genes and CDR3 were assigned using IMGT germline references. Any read was removed if the V/J assignment was weak (E-value above 1e-6), the CDR3 was missing, or the read contained stop codons, out-of-frame junctions, or ambiguous translated residues. A V3J clonotype was defined by an identical inferred V gene, J gene, and CDR3 amino acid sequence. The percentage overlap between two repertoires was calculated by dividing the number of shared unique clonotypes by the size of the smaller repertoire. Richness of each repertoire was evaluated using RTK rarefaction, the Chao1 estimator, and Recon v2.1 estimates of unobserved clonotypes. For all TCRbeta clonotypes obtained by the gDNA method from a handful of donors, generation probabilities were computed with OLGA. This immuneACCESS table, as held by TCRdb, lists in-frame sequences with V and J called but not all clones. Of the missing ones, under half trace to an unresolved V gene in checked studies; the others have no known cause. The V and J calls and clone size were taken over from that table, and D and trimming were inferred from the DNA. This sample is represented by around 2.1 million clones; roughly 91% of them were singletons. The ten most abundant clones make up 1.5% to 2% of the sample.

CD8 naive samples were CD45RO-negative cells positively selected for CCR7, giving a CD45RA+CCR7+ population that excluded TemRA cells. Donors were healthy HIV-negative adults with no recently reported acute infections or vaccinations. Every donor was a Caucasian adult living in Nashville, Tennessee, USA. Blood was collected by leukapheresis, and PBMCs were isolated by Ficoll-Histopaque density gradient centrifugation and then cryopreserved in liquid nitrogen vapor phase. Analytical flow cytometry was used to check the purity and quantity of every magnetically sorted T cell population. Each sorted fraction had its genomic DNA isolated and then quantified by UV absorbance on a Nanodrop 2000c. This clone appeared once. Its antigen remains undetermined. One base away there is no much larger clone; base qualities are not given. The clonotype originates from a man younger than 30 in good health. Some clones in this sample may be carry-over from other donors' samples. The sequencing sample was made of naive CD8+ T cells from PBMCs. The cell subset or site label on this specimen signifies: CD45RA+CCR7+.

The CDR3 region: CASSQGRWDTQYF. The nucleotide sequence is TGCGCCAGCAGCCAGGGGCGGTGGGATACGCAGTATTTT. The rearranged segments are TRBV4-1 and TRBJ2-3; the D region possibly corresponds to TRBD1 (5 bases align). CDR1 MGHRA and CDR2 YSYEKL were looked up in the germline V gene. Taken from cysteine to phenylalanine, the CDR3 has 13 residues. Only the CDR3 part of the read is kept: 39 bases, read in frame from the first base. V is reduced by 3 bases and J by 6 bases, leaving a spacing of 10 bases between them.